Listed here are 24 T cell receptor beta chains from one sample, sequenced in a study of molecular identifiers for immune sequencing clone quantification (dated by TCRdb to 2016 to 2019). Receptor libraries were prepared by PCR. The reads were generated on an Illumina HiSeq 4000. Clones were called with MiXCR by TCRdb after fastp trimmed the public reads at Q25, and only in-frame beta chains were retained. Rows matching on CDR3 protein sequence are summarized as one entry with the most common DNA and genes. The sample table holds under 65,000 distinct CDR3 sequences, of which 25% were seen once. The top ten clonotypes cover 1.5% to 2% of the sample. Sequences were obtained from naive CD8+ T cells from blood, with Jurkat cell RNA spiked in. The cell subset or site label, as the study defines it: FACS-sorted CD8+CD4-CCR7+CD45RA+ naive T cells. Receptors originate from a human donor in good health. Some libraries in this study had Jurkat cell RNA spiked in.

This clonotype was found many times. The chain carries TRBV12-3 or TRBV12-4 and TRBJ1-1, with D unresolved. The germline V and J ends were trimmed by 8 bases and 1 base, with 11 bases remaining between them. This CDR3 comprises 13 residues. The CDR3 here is CASCPPGNTEAFF. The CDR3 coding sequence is TGTGCCAGCTGCCCGCCAGGGAACACTGAAGCTTTCTTT.

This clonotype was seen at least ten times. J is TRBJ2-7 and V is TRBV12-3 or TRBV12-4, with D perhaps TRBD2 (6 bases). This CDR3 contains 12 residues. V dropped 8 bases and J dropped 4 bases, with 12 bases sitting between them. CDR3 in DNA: TGTGCCAGCTCGTCGGGGGTTTACGAGCAGTACTTC. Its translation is CASSSGVYEQYF.

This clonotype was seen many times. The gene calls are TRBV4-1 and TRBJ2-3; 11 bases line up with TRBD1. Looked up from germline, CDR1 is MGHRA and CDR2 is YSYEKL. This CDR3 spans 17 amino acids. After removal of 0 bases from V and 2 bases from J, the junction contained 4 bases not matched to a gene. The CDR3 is CASSQDRTGGNTDTQYF. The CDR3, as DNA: TGCGCCAGCAGCCAAGACCGGACAGGGGGCAACACAGATACGCAGTATTTT.

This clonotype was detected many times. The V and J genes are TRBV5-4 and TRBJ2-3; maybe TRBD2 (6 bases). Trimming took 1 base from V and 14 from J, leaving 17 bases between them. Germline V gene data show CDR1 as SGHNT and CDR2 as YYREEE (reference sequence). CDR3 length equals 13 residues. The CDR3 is CASSLRLAREWYF. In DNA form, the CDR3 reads TGTGCCAGCAGCTTGAGGTTAGCCCGGGAGTGGTATTTT.

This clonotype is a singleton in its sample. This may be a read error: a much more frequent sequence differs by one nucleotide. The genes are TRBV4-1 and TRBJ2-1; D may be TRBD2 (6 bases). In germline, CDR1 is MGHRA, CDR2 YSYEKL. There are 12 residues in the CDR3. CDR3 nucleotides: TGCGTCAGCAGCCAAGTGGCGGGAGAGCAGTTCTTC. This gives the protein CVSSQVAGEQFF.

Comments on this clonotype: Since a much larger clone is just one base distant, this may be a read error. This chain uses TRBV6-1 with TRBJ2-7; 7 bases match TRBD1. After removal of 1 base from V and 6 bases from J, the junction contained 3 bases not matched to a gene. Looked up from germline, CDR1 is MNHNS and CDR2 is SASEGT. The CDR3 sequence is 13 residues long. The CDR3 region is CASSEGRGCEQYF. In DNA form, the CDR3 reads TGTGCCAGCAGTGAAGGCAGGGGGTGCGAGCAGTACTTC.

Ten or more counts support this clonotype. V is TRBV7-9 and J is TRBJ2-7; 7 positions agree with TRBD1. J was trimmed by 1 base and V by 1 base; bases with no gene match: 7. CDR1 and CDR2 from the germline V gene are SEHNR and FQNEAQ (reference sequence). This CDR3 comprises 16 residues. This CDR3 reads CASSLGVGQRSYEQYF. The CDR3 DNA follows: TGTGCCAGCAGCTTAGGCGTGGGACAGAGGTCCTACGAGCAGTACTTC.

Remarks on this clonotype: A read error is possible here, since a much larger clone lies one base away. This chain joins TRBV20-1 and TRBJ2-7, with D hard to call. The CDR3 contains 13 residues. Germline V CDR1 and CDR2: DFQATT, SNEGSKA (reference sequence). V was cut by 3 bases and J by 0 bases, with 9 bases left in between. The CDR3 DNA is TGCAGTGCTAGCCCCAGGTCCTCCTACGAGCAGTACTTC. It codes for CSASPRSSYEQYF.

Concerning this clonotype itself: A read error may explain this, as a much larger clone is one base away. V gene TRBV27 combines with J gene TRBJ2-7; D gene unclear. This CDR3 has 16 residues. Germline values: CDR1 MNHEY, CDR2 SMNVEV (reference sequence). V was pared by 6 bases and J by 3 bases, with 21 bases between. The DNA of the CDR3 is TGTGCCAGCAGGGGGTGGACGGGCGAAGCTCACTACGAGCAGTACTTC. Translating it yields CASRGWTGEAHYEQYF.

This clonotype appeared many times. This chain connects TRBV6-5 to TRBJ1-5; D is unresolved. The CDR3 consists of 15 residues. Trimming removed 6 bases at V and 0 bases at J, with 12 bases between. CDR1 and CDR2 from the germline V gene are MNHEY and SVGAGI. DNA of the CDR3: TGTGCCAGCAGCACCCGGTCCCCTAGCAATCAGCCCCAGCATTTT. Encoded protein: CASSTRSPSNQPQHF.

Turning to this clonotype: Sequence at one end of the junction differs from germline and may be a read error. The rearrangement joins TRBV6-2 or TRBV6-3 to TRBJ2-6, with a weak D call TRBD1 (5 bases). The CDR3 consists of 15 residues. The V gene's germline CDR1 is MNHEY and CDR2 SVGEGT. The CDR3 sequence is CASSYGVSGATVLTF. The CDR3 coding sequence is TGTGCCAGCAGTTACGGTGTCTCTGGGGCCACCGTCCTGACTTTC.

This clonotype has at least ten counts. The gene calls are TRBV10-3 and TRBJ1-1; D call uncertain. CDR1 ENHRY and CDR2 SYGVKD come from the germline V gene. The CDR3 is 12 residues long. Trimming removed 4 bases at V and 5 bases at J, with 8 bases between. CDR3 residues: CAISVVGTEAFF. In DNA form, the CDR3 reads TGTGCCATCAGTGTGGTAGGGACTGAAGCTTTCTTT.

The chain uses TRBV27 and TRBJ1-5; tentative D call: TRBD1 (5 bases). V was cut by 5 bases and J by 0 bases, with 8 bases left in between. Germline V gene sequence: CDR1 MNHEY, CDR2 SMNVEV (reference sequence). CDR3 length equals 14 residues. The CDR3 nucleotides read TGTGCCAGCAGTACAGGACATAGCAATCAGCCCCAGCATTTT. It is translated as CASSTGHSNQPQHF.

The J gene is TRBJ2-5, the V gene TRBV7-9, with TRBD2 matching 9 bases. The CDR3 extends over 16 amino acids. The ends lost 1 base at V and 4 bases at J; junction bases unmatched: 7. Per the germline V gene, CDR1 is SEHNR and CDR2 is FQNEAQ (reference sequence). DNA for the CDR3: TGTGCCAGCAGCTTAGAGATTAGCGGGAGACTAGAGACCCAGTACTTC. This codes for CASSLEISGRLETQYF. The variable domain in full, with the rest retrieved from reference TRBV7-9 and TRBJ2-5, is DTGVSQNPRHKITKRGQNVTFRCDPISEHNRLYWYRQTLGQGPEFLTYFQNEAQLEKSRLLSDRFSAERPKGSFSTLEIQRTEQGDSAMYLCASSLEISGRLETQYFGPGTRLLVL.

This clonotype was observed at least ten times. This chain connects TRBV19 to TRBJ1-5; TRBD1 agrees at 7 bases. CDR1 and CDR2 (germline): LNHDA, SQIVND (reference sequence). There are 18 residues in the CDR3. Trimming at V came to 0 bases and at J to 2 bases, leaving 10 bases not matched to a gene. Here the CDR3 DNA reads TGTGCCAGTAGTATAGACTTCGGACAGGCTATAGGCAATCAGCCCCAGCATTTT. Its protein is CASSIDFGQAIGNQPQHF.

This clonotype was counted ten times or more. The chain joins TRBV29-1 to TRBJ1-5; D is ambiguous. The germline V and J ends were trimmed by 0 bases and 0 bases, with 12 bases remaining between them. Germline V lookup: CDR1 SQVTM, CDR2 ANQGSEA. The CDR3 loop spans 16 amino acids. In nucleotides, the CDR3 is TGCAGCGTTGAAGAGACGGGGAAGGATAGCAATCAGCCCCAGCATTTT. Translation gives CSVEETGKDSNQPQHF.

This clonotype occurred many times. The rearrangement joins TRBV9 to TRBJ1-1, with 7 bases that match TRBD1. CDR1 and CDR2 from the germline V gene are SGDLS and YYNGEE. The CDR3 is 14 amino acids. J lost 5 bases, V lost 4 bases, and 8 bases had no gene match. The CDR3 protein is CASSPRQGPTEAFF. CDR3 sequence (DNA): TGTGCCAGCAGCCCAAGACAGGGCCCTACTGAAGCTTTCTTT.

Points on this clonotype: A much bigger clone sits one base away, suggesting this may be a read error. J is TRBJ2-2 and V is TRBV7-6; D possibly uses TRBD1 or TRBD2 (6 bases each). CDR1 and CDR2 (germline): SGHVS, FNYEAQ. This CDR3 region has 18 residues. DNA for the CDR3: TGTGCCAGCAGCCCGGGGGCAGGGAGTCCTTCGAACACCGGGGAGCTGTCTTTT. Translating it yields CASSPGAGSPSNTGELSF.

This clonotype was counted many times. CDR3 amino acids: CASSFISGYEQYF. CDR3 DNA sequence: TGTGCCAGCAGCTTCATTTCGGGGTACGAGCAGTACTTC. The J gene is TRBJ2-7, the V gene TRBV7-9; TRBD2 might be the D (5 bases). Germline lookup yields CDR1 SEHNR and CDR2 FQNEAQ (reference sequence). V lost 3 bases, J lost 4 bases, and 10 bases lay in between. The CDR3 contains 13 residues.

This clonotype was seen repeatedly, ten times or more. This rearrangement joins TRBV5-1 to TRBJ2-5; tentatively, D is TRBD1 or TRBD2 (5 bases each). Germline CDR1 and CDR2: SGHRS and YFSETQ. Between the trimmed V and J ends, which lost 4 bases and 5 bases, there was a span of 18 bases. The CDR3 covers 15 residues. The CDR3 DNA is TGCGCCAGCAGCGGGGACCAGGTTCGGGCGGAGACCCAGTACTTC. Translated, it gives CASSGDQVRAETQYF.

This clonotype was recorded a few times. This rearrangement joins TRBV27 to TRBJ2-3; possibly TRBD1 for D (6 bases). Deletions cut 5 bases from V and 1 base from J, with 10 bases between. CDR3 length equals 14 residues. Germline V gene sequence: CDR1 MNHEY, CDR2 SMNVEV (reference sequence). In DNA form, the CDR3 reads TGTGCCAGCAGTACCAGACAGGGCACAGATACGCAGTATTTT. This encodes CASSTRQGTDTQYF.

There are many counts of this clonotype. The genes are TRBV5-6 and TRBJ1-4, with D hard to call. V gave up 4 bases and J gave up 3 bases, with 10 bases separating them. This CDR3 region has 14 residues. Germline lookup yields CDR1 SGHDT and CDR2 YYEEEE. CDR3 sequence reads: CASSPGRANEKLFF. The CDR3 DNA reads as TGTGCCAGCAGCCCGGGGAGGGCTAATGAAAAACTGTTTTTT.

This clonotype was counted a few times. In nucleotides, the CDR3 is TGCGCCAGCAGCCAAGCAACTAGCTTTGAGCAGTTCTTC. It encodes CASSQATSFEQFF. The chain uses TRBV4-1 and TRBJ2-1; D possibly corresponds to TRBD2 (6 bases). Germline CDR1 and CDR2: MGHRA and YSYEKL. This CDR3 is built from 13 residues. The germline V and J ends were trimmed by 1 base and 9 bases, with 10 bases remaining between them.

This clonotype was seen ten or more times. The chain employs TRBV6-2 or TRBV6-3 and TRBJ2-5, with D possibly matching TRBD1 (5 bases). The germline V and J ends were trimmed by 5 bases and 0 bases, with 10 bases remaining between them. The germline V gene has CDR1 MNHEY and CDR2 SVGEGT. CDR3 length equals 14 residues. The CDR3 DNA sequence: TGTGCCAGCAGTGAAACAGGTTACCAAGAGACCCAGTACTTC. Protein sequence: CASSETGYQETQYF.